The 26 T cell receptor beta chains presented below share a single source sample, sequenced in a study of cytomegalovirus exposure and HLA in healthy donors. Primers for the PCR totalled 60 Vbeta and 13 Jbeta. Profiling relied on immunoSEQ multiplex PCR, and the TCRdb table lists in-frame clones only, not all of them. Of tens of thousands of clones listed, around 70% were seen once; the top ten hold about 6.2%. Specimen: PBMCs. These receptors all come from a woman between 50 and 59 years old in good health and CMV-seropositive.

The chain carries TRBV5-4 and TRBJ1-1, with D possibly matching TRBD1 (6 bases). Germline V gene data show CDR1 as SGHNT and CDR2 as YYREEE (reference sequence). Trimming cost V 5 bases and J 3 bases, with 11 bases left between them. The length of the CDR3 is 13 residues. The CDR3 sequence is CASSGTGYTEAFF. DNA of the CDR3: TGTGCCAGCAGTGGCACAGGGTACACTGAAGCTTTCTTT.

The gene calls are TRBV7-9 and TRBJ1-6, with D unclear. This CDR3 has 16 amino acids. Trimming cost V 5 bases and J 4 bases, with 15 bases left between them. Germline assignment: CDR1 SEHNR and CDR2 FQNEAQ (reference sequence). In DNA form, the CDR3 reads TGTGCCAGCAGCCCCATAGAAGGCGGGTATAATTCACCCCTCCACTTT. Amino acid sequence: CASSPIEGGYNSPLHF.

This rearrangement joins TRBV6-5 to TRBJ2-2; TRBD1 matches at 8 bases. The V gene end was trimmed by 2 bases and the J gene end by 7 bases; junction bases not matched to a gene: 6. This CDR3 is built from 15 residues. Germline CDR1 is MNHEY and CDR2 is SVGAGI. Written as DNA, the CDR3 is TGTGCCAGCAGTTACGTTCAGGGGGCTGTCGGGGAGCTGTTTTTT. Its protein product is CASSYVQGAVGELFF.

The gene calls are TRBV2 and TRBJ2-3; TRBD2 agrees at 8 bases. The V gene's germline CDR1 is SNHLY and CDR2 FYNNEI. The CDR3 has 14 residues. The V segment lost 7 bases and the J segment 2 bases; nucleotides outside the gene matches: 5. DNA of the CDR3: TGTGCCAGCAATCGACTAGCGTACACAGATACGCAGTATTTT. Translated, it gives CASNRLAYTDTQYF.

The chain combines TRBV29-1 with TRBJ2-1; TRBD2 agrees at 13 bases. The V gene end was trimmed by 3 bases and the J gene end by 0 bases; junction bases not matched to a gene: 2. Germline CDR1 is SQVTM and CDR2 is ANQGSEA. This CDR3 has 16 amino acids. Here the CDR3 DNA reads TGCAGCGTTGACAGGACTAGCGGGAGCTCCTACAATGAGCAGTTCTTC. Translated, it gives CSVDRTSGSSYNEQFF.

The chain is built from TRBV2 and TRBJ1-1, with TRBD1 identical over 11 bases. The CDR3 contains 17 residues. Trimming removed 5 bases from V and 4 bases from J; junction bases left unmatched: 12. Germline V gene data show CDR1 as SNHLY and CDR2 as FYNNEI. The DNA of the CDR3 is TGTGCCAGCAGTCACCCACGGACAGGGGGCAGCAGCACTGAAGCTTTCTTT. It specifies CASSHPRTGGSSTEAFF.

This clone has more than one count but fewer than ten. V usage is TRBV5-1 and J usage is TRBJ2-3; 12 positions agree with TRBD2. V shed 0 bases, J shed 1 base, and the junction held 18 bases outside the gene matches. Germline CDR1 is SGHRS and CDR2 is YFSETQ. The CDR3 has 22 amino acids. The chain's CDR3 is CASSLAAGGFLAGGRGTDTQYF. The DNA for the CDR3 is TGCGCCAGCAGCTTGGCAGCAGGGGGTTTCCTAGCGGGAGGGAGAGGCACAGATACGCAGTATTTT.

The chain links TRBV7-9 to TRBJ2-2; D is unresolved. Germline V lookup: CDR1 SEHNR, CDR2 FQNEAQ (reference sequence). CDR3 length: 16 residues. V lost 5 bases and J lost 2, with 15 bases in between. CDR3 loop: CASSPTESYNTGELFF. The DNA of the CDR3 is TGTGCCAGCAGCCCAACCGAGAGCTACAACACCGGGGAGCTGTTTTTT.

This clone has just a few counts. V usage is TRBV6-4 and J usage is TRBJ2-2; 9 bases agree with TRBD1. The CDR3 is 16 amino acids. J was trimmed by 5 bases and V by 6 bases; bases with no gene match: 10. CDR1 is MRHNA and CDR2 is SNTAGT in the germline V gene. The CDR3 coding sequence is TGTGCCAGCAGCCTTTTACAGGGGGCTAAGACCGGGGAGCTGTTTTTT. The encoded protein is CASSLLQGAKTGELFF.

This chain connects TRBV30 to TRBJ2-7; maybe TRBD2 (5 bases). Germline V lookup: CDR1 GTSNPN, CDR2 SVGIG (reference sequence). V dropped 0 bases and J dropped 6 bases, with 12 bases sitting between them. The CDR3 loop spans 13 amino acids. The CDR3 spells CAWSVGLDGEQYF. The CDR3 DNA follows: TGTGCCTGGAGTGTAGGACTGGACGGCGAGCAGTACTTC.

For the CDR3, the DNA is TGTGCCAGCAGTTTGGGACAGCCGAACACCGGGGAGCTGTTTTTT. Its translation: CASSLGQPNTGELFF. The chain has TRBV28 and TRBJ2-2; 7 bases are shared with TRBD1. Trimming at V came to 3 bases and at J to 0 bases, leaving 1 base not matched to a gene. The CDR3 extends over 15 amino acids. In germline, CDR1 is MDHEN, CDR2 SYDVKM.

The chain joins TRBV6-5 to TRBJ1-1, with 9 bases matching TRBD1. J was trimmed by 1 base and V by 5 bases; bases with no gene match: 5. Germline CDR1 is MNHEY and CDR2 is SVGAGI. CDR3 length equals 15 residues. The CDR3 here is CASSRQGVTNTEAFF. The CDR3 DNA sequence: TGTGCCAGCAGTCGACAGGGGGTGACGAACACTGAAGCTTTCTTT.

The gene calls are TRBV28 and TRBJ2-1; 13 positions agree with TRBD2. Germline V gene data show CDR1 as MDHEN and CDR2 as SYDVKM. This CDR3 has 15 residues. V dropped 5 bases and J dropped 10; count of bases not matched to a gene: 8. The CDR3 region has the DNA TGTGCCAGCAGTGGGGGGACTAGCGGGAAAAGGGAGCAGTTCTTC. It codes for CASSGGTSGKREQFF. The full variable domain, in which reference TRBV28 and TRBJ2-1 provide the parts outside the CDR3, is DVKVTQSSRYLVKRTGEKVFLECVQDMDHENMFWYRQDPGLGLRLIYFSYDVKMKEKGDIPEGYSVSREKKERFSLILESASTNQTSMYLCASSGGTSGKREQFFGPGTRLTVL.

The chain joins TRBV7-9 to TRBJ1-5, with TRBD1 identical over 8 bases. V gave up 4 bases and J gave up 9 bases; unmatched junction bases: 8. This CDR3 is built from 14 residues. From germline, CDR1 is SEHNR and CDR2 FQNEAQ (reference sequence). As DNA, the CDR3 is TGTGCCAGCAGCTCAGGACAGGGATTTAGGCCCCAGCATTTT. The encoded protein is CASSSGQGFRPQHF.

In this sample, this clone turned up once. V gene TRBV7-6 combines with J gene TRBJ2-2, with D possibly matching TRBD2 (5 bases). Germline CDR1 is SGHVS and CDR2 is FNYEAQ. Trimming took 1 base from V and 4 from J, leaving 13 bases between them. The CDR3 spans 16 residues. CDR3 sequence: CASSLGGRGITGELFF. CDR3 nucleotide sequence: TGTGCCAGCAGCTTAGGTGGGAGAGGTATCACCGGGGAGCTGTTTTTT.

The genes are TRBV7-2 and TRBJ1-2; 8 bases match TRBD1. V lost 5 bases and J lost 7; bases outside the gene matches: 15. Germline loops: CDR1 SGHTA, CDR2 FQGNSA. The CDR3 contains 16 residues. CDR3 in DNA: TGTGCCAGCAGCCTCCGGGACAGGACAAACCTGGGTGGCTACACCTTC. This translates into CASSLRDRTNLGGYTF.

This clone was found once. The J gene is TRBJ2-1, the V gene TRBV14; 7 nucleotides match TRBD2. V lost 4 bases to trimming and J lost 6 bases; unmatched junction nucleotides: 12. This CDR3 is 16 amino acids long. Germline CDR1 reads SGHDN; CDR2 reads FVKESK. The chain's CDR3 is CASSPLGLAEGNEQFF. CDR3 DNA sequence: TGTGCCAGCAGCCCCTTAGGGCTAGCGGAAGGCAATGAGCAGTTCTTC.

The chain couples TRBV7-8 to TRBJ2-7, with D tentatively TRBD2 (6 bases). This CDR3 comprises 15 residues. From germline, CDR1 is SGHVS and CDR2 FQNEAQ. V lost 5 bases and J lost 2, with 16 bases in between. CDR3 in DNA: TGTGCCAGCAGCATACGGGTGGGAGGAACCTACGAGCAGTACTTC. It translates to CASSIRVGGTYEQYF. The full variable domain, in which reference TRBV7-8 and TRBJ2-7 provide the parts outside the CDR3, is GAGVSQSPRYKVAKRGQDVALRCDPISGHVSLFWYQQALGQGPEFLTYFQNEAQLDKSGLPSDRFFAERPEGSVSTLKIQRTQQEDSAVYLCASSIRVGGTYEQYFGPGTRLTVT.

The sample holds a few counts of this clone. The chain is built from TRBV18 and TRBJ1-1; perhaps TRBD1 as D (6 bases). Germline V gene data show CDR1 as KGHSH and CDR2 as LQKENI. V dropped 4 bases and J dropped 1 base, with 13 bases sitting between them. This CDR3 has 15 amino acids. The CDR3 DNA reads TGTGCCAGCTCACAACACAGGGCGGAGAACACTGAAGCTTTCTTT. It is translated as CASSQHRAENTEAFF.

This clone has a handful of counts. The chain uses TRBV7-7 and TRBJ2-1; TRBD2 aligns across 7 bases. Germline V gives CDR1 SSHAT, CDR2 FNYEAQ (reference sequence). The CDR3 contains 14 residues. The DNA of the CDR3 is TGTGAGCCAACAAGCGGGATTTCTCACAATGAGCAGTTCTTC. It encodes CEPTSGISHNEQFF.

The chain uses TRBV15 and TRBJ1-3; possibly TRBD1 for D (5 bases). Germline V gene lookup returns CDR1 LNHNV and CDR2 YYDKDF (reference sequence). The CDR3 consists of 16 residues. Trimming pared 1 base from V and 0 bases from J, leaving 10 bases between. The CDR3 DNA is TGTGCCACCAGCAGAGGACGGACAAGCTCTGGAAACACCATATATTTT. Translated, it gives CATSRGRTSSGNTIYF.

This clone appeared once. The chain employs TRBV6-5 and TRBJ2-7; no clear D gene. Germline lookup yields CDR1 MNHEY and CDR2 SVGAGI. V was pared by 6 bases and J by 7 bases, with 10 bases between. CDR3 length equals 11 residues. The CDR3 is CASRTTGEQYF. CDR3 DNA sequence: TGTGCCAGCAGAACTACTGGGGAGCAGTACTTC.

The CDR3 nucleotides read TGTGCCAGCAGTCCGACAGGGCCCCAGCCCCAGCATTTT. It yields the protein CASSPTGPQPQHF. The chain combines TRBV28 with TRBJ1-5, with 7 bases aligning to TRBD1. The CDR3 is 13 amino acids. CDR1 and CDR2 from the germline V gene are MDHEN and SYDVKM. After removal of 5 bases from V and 7 bases from J, the junction contained 5 bases not matched to a gene.

J is TRBJ2-5 and V is TRBV30, with 11 bases fitting TRBD2. From germline, CDR1 is GTSNPN and CDR2 SVGIG (reference sequence). The CDR3 is made up of 15 amino acids. V dropped 5 bases and J dropped 2; count of bases not matched to a gene: 7. CDR3 coding DNA: TGTGCCTGGGGGGGGCTAGCGGGAGGTCAAGAGACCCAGTACTTC. The encoded protein is CAWGGLAGGQETQYF.

This clone was found a few times. The V and J genes are TRBV7-9 and TRBJ1-2; tentatively, D is TRBD1 (6 bases). Germline V gene lookup returns CDR1 SEHNR and CDR2 FQNEAQ (reference sequence). This CDR3 comprises 13 residues. V was shortened by 5 bases and J by 7 bases, with 14 bases between the two germline ends. In nucleotides, the CDR3 is TGTGCCAGCAGCCCCGGACAGTCAGGTGGCTACACCTTC. Translating it yields CASSPGQSGGYTF. Full variable domain (outside the CDR3, taken from reference TRBV7-9 and TRBJ1-2): DTGVSQNPRHKITKRGQNVTFRCDPISEHNRLYWYRQTLGQGPEFLTYFQNEAQLEKSRLLSDRFSAERPKGSFSTLEIQRTEQGDSAMYLCASSPGQSGGYTFGSGTRLTVV.

The sample holds a few counts of this clone. This chain connects TRBV15 to TRBJ2-5, with TRBD1 matching 9 bases. Germline V CDR1 and CDR2: LNHNV, YYDKDF (reference sequence). J lost 4 bases, V lost 1 base, and 4 bases had no gene match. The CDR3 consists of 15 residues. CDR3 nucleotides: TGTGCCACCAGCAGAGGGGACAGGGAAATAGAGACCCAGTACTTC. Amino acids: CATSRGDREIETQYF.